Below are 5 T cell receptor beta chains sequenced from a single sample in a study of T-cell memory formation after mild COVID-19. Using its own MiXCR run on the 5' RACE reads, TCRdb lists one record per CDR3 protein. The sample has approximately 290,000 distinct CDR3 sequences; roughly 15% are singletons. Sequences were obtained from PBMCs or a T cell subset sorted from them (not recorded which). These receptors all come from a man between 18 and 35 years old who had mild COVID-19 (a few samples of this study predate the infection). Cell type and time point are not known.

J is TRBJ1-6 and V is TRBV9; D is unclear. The CDR3 is 12 amino acids. Germline-derived CDR1 and CDR2 are SGDLS and YYNGEE. The V end lost 4 bases, the J end lost 8 bases, and 7 bases lay between the germline ends. CDR3: CASSSEHSPLHF. The CDR3, as DNA: TGTGCCAGCAGCAGCGAGCATTCACCCCTCCACTTT. Using reference TRBV9 and TRBJ1-6 for the parts outside the CDR3, the full variable domain is DSGVTQTPKHLITATGQRVTLRCSPRSGDLSVYWYQQSLDQGLQFLIQYYNGEERAKGNILERFSAQQFPDLHSELNLSSLELGDSALYFCASSSEHSPLHFGNGTRLTVT.

The chain couples TRBV4-1 to TRBJ1-5; 8 nucleotides agree with TRBD1. With 3 bases clipped from V and 0 bases from J, the junction kept 4 bases outside the gene matches. The CDR3 length is 16 residues. CDR1 is MGHRA and CDR2 is YSYEKL in the germline V gene. CDR3 sequence (DNA): TGCGCCAGCAGCCAGGACAGGGAGGGTAGCAATCAGCCCCAGCATTTT. This encodes CASSQDREGSNQPQHF.

Judged by abundance, this clonotype is medium-sized. The CDR3 DNA reads as TGTGCCAGCAGCCAAGGACTAGCTCAAGAGACCCAGTACTTC. Its translation is CASSQGLAQETQYF. The J gene is TRBJ2-5, the V gene TRBV4-2; 7 positions match TRBD2. From germline, CDR1 is LGHNA and CDR2 YNFKEQ. The CDR3 has 14 amino acids. The junction had 1 base not matched to a gene; V was cut back by 1 base and J by 2 bases.

The chain joins TRBV10-3 to TRBJ2-1; TRBD1 aligns across 7 bases. The CDR3 totals 14 residues. The trim removed 4 bases at V and 5 bases at J, leaving 5 bases unmatched. Per germline, CDR1 ENHRY and CDR2 SYGVKD. The CDR3 region is CAISGRDRDNEQFF. DNA for the CDR3: TGTGCCATCAGTGGCCGGGACAGAGACAATGAGCAGTTCTTC.

The J gene is TRBJ1-1, the V gene TRBV7-9; unclear D gene. CDR1 is SEHNR and CDR2 is FQNEAQ in the germline V gene (reference sequence). The V and J ends lost 1 base and 6 bases respectively, with 18 bases between them. This CDR3 has 16 amino acids. This chain's CDR3 is CASSLGLQETQAEAFF. DNA of the CDR3: TGTGCCAGCAGCTTAGGTCTGCAGGAGACCCAGGCTGAAGCTTTCTTT.